This entry is about one T cell receptor beta chain. The sample originates from a study of PD-L1 blockade in urothelial cancer. Study summary: Study patients had been treated with 0 to 3 previous chemotherapy regimens. Peripheral blood specimens exhibited a median yield of around 130,000 T cells.

The length of the CDR3 is 15 residues. The ends lost 5 bases at V and 7 bases at J; junction bases unmatched: 13. Germline CDR1 SGHRS, CDR2 YFSETQ. Using immunoSEQ multiplex PCR, the repertoire was profiled, and TCRdb retains in-frame clones only, with some absent. This sample has about 88,000 clones, with 90% to 95% found just once. Sequences were derived from PBMCs, sampled around atezolizumab (anti-PD-L1) treatment. The sequence came from a man aged 60 to 75 with urothelial cancer. The J gene is TRBJ2-7, the V gene TRBV5-1; TRBD1 agrees at 9 bases. The CDR3 DNA reads as TGCGCCAGCAGTTTACCGGGACAGGGAAAGGGAGAGCAGTACTTC. Translation: CASSLPGQGKGEQYF.